This T cell receptor beta chain was sequenced in a study of CD8+ T cells in alopecia areata. Study-level background: Recipient mice, approximately 6-11-week-old female C3H/HeJ animals, received skin from approximately 6-12-month-old C3H/HeJ graft donors with spontaneous alopecia.

Sorting of pooled cutaneous lymph node cells used CD4, CD8alpha, NKG2D, NKG2ACE and other markers. RNA, once extracted, was reverse transcribed into cDNA for use as the sequencing template. Profiling relied on immunoSEQ multiplex PCR, and the TCRdb table lists in-frame clones only, not all of them. The data show around 300,000 clones, with none appearing a single time. With regard to this clone: Gene names are mouse gene names. At the DNA level, this CDR3 is encoded by other sequences in the same sample as well.

The source material was CD4+ T cells sorted from a lymph node. The TCR comes from a C3H/HeJ mouse with alopecia areata. This line is of MHC haplotype H2-k.

CDR3 region: CASSIGTNNSPLYF. Incomplete CDR3 DNA: TGTGCCAGCAGTATCGGGACAAATAATTCGCCC. The rearrangement links TRBV19 to TRBJ1-6; D might be TRBD1 (6 bases). The read stops 3 residues short of the end of the CDR3; the missing end is completed from the germline J gene. TRBJ1-6 is marked as an open reading frame, function uncertain. Trimming took 2 bases from V and 5 from J, leaving 8 bases between them. Germline CDR1 reads FNHDT; CDR2 reads SITEND (reference sequence). The CDR3 consists of 14 residues.